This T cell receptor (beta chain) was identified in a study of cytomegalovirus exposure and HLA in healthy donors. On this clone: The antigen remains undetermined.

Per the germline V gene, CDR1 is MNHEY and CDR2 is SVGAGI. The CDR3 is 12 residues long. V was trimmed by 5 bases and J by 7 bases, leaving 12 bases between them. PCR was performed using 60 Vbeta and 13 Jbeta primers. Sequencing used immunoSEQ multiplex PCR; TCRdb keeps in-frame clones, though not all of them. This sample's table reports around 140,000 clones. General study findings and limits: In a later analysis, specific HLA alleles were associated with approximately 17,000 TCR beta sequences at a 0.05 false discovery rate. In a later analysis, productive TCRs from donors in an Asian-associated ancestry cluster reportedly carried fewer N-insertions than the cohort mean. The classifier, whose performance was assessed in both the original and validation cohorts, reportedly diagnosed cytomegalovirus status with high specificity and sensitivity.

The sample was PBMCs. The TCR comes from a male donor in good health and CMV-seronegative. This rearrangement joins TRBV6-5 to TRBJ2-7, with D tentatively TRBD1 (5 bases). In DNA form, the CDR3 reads TGTGCCAGCAGTCCCCAGGGATCGGAGCAGTACTTC. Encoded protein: CASSPQGSEQYF.